A selection of T cell receptor beta chains follows, all from one sample in a study of T cell repertoires in cytomegalovirus infection. TCRdb re-analysed the reads in MiXCR, keeping a single row per CDR3 protein. This sample has approximately 110,000 distinct CDR3 sequences, with approximately 45% found just once. These receptors' targets are unknown. This specimen consisted of CD8+ T cells from cultured PBMCs, obtained from culture after CMV antigen stimulation. These receptors all come from a human donor in good health (CMV status not recorded). Some clones in this sample may be carry-over from other donors' samples. Each CDR3 is given with its conserved first and last residue. A D gene is named only where the DNA matches it firmly. Clone size is shown for a subset of rows, as once, few, many or a class of expanded clone.

d_call	v_call	j_call	clone_size	cdr3_nt	cdr3_aa
NA	TRBV2	TRBJ1-2	NA	TGTGCCAGCAGTGAACAGGTTGCTCCCTACTATGGCTACACCTTC	CASSEQVAPYYGYTF
TRBD1	TRBV7-9	TRBJ1-2	NA	TGTGCCAGCAGCTTAGCGGGACAGGCCGGCGGCTACACCTTC	CASSLAGQAGGYTF
TRBD1	TRBV29-1	TRBJ1-1	many	TGCAGCGTTGTAGAGGGACAGGGAACATCTGAAGCTTTCTTT	CSVVEGQGTSEAFF
NA	TRBV18	TRBJ1-2	many	TGTGCCAGCTCACCCCTTCGATGGGGGAACTATGGCTACACCTTC	CASSPLRWGNYGYTF
TRBD1	TRBV7-6	TRBJ2-7	few	TGTGCCAGCAGCTTATGGGAACAGGGGTACGAGCAGTACTTC	CASSLWEQGYEQYF
TRBD1	TRBV6-5	TRBJ2-1	many	TGTGCCAGCAGCCCGGGACAGGGGGTCAATGAGCAGTTCTTC	CASSPGQGVNEQFF
TRBD1	TRBV9	TRBJ1-1	NA	TGTGCCAGCAGCGGGAGACAGGGTACGGACACTGAAGCTTTCTTT	CASSGRQGTDTEAFF
TRBD2	TRBV3-1	TRBJ2-7	NA	TGTGCCAGCAGCCCGCAGCGGGGGTCGGTCTACGAGCAGTACTTC	CASSPQRGSVYEQYF
TRBD1	TRBV2	TRBJ1-1	NA	TGTGCCAGCAGAGGACAGGAGTTTAACACTGAAGCTTTCTTT	CASRGQEFNTEAFF
NA	TRBV6-6	TRBJ2-3	few	TGTGCCAGCATCAGACACTACGCCACAGATACGCAGTATTTT	CASIRHYATDTQYF
NA	TRBV6-6	TRBJ1-5	NA	TGTGCCAGCACCCGGGGAGGTGTCAGCAATCAGCCCCAGCATTTT	CASTRGGVSNQPQHF
NA	TRBV7-6	TRBJ2-1	NA	TGTGCCAGCAGCTTAGTTATAGGTGGAAATGAGCAGTTCTTC	CASSLVIGGNEQFF
NA	TRBV27	TRBJ2-7	NA	TGTGCCAGCAGTTTCTTGGCAGGTGAGGCGTTGGAGGAGCAGTACTTC	CASSFLAGEALEEQYF
NA	TRBV25-1	TRBJ1-4	many	TGTGCCAGCAGTGAAGGGGCAGGATACGAAAAACTGTTTTTT	CASSEGAGYEKLFF
NA	TRBV27	TRBJ1-5	few	TGTGCCAGCAGTTTGGTAGGCGGGAATAGCAATCAGCCCCAGCATTTT	CASSLVGGNSNQPQHF
NA	TRBV12-3/TRBV12-4	TRBJ1-1	NA	TGTGCCAGCAGCTTTCAGGGTAGCTGGAACACTGAAGCTTTCTTT	CASSFQGSWNTEAFF
TRBD2	TRBV9	TRBJ2-2	few	TGTGCCAGCAGCCCCCCGGGACTAGGGAACGGGGAGCTGTTTTTT	CASSPPGLGNGELFF
NA	TRBV5-5	TRBJ2-5	NA	TGTGCCAGCAGCTTGGAGGGACGAGACCAAGAGACCCAGTACTTC	CASSLEGRDQETQYF
NA	TRBV7-1	TRBJ1-1	NA	TGTGCCAGCAGCCAACAGAACACTGAAGCTTTCTTT	CASSQQNTEAFF
NA	TRBV20-1	TRBJ2-5	NA	TGCAGTGCTCGACCCCCCGAGGTTGCGGAGACCCAGTACTTC	CSARPPEVAETQYF
NA	TRBV5-6	TRBJ1-5	NA	TGTGCCAGCAGCTTGGAGGAGGGTTATAGCAATCAGCCCCAGCATTTT	CASSLEEGYSNQPQHF
NA	TRBV11-2	TRBJ2-1	many	TGTGCCAGCAGCTTCGTTTCTAATGAGCAGTTCTTC	CASSFVSNEQFF
TRBD2	TRBV12-3/TRBV12-4	TRBJ2-7	NA	TGTGCCAGCAGTAGTAGCGGGGGGTTTTCCTACGAGCAGTACTTC	CASSSSGGFSYEQYF
TRBD2	TRBV5-8	TRBJ2-1	NA	TGTGCCAGCAGGTATAGCGGGGGAGACTACAATGAGCAGTTCTTC	CASRYSGGDYNEQFF
TRBD1	TRBV19	TRBJ2-2	few	TGTGCCAGTACACTCAACCCCGGGACAGGGTTTTCCGGGGAGCTGTTTTTT	CASTLNPGTGFSGELFF
TRBD2	TRBV7-2	TRBJ2-3	many	TGTGCCAGCAGATATGGACTAGCGCTTAGCACAGATACGCAGTATTTT	CASRYGLALSTDTQYF
NA	TRBV7-4	TRBJ2-2	NA	TGTGCCAGCAGCTCCCCACAGGGTCCCGGGGAGCTGTTTTTT	CASSSPQGPGELFF
TRBD2	TRBV15	TRBJ2-1	NA	TGTGCCACCAGCACGGTGAGCGGGGGCCTCTACAATGAGCAGTTCTTC	CATSTVSGGLYNEQFF
NA	TRBV12-3/TRBV12-4	TRBJ1-5	many	TGTGCCAGCAGTTTTATTAACAATCAGCCCCAGCATTTT	CASSFINNQPQHF
NA	TRBV2	TRBJ1-2	NA	TGTGCCAGCAGGGGAAGGCAGGCCTATGGCTACACCTTC	CASRGRQAYGYTF
NA	TRBV25-1	TRBJ2-2	NA	TGTGCCAGCAGTGAATTAGGCGCGGAGCTGTTTTTT	CASSELGAELFF
TRBD2	TRBV7-9	TRBJ2-1	few	TGTGCCAGCAGCTCACTAGCGGGGGCCTCCCGCAATGAGCAGTTCTTC	CASSSLAGASRNEQFF
NA	TRBV19	TRBJ1-2	NA	TGTGCCAGTAGTATCGCAGGAAACTATGGCTACACCTTC	CASSIAGNYGYTF
NA	TRBV7-3	TRBJ1-1	NA	TGTGCCAGCAGCGCCCGGGTTTCTGAAGCTTTCTTT	CASSARVSEAFF
NA	TRBV4-1	TRBJ2-2	few	TGCGCCAGCAGCCAAGTCCTAGCATCCGGGGAGCTGTTTTTT	CASSQVLASGELFF
NA	TRBV7-3	TRBJ2-3	few	TGTGCCAGCAGTGTGGGGATGTTTGAAACGCAGTATTTT	CASSVGMFETQYF
NA	TRBV5-1	TRBJ2-3	NA	TGCGCCAGCAGCTTGTACAGACCCACAGATACGCAGTATTTT	CASSLYRPTDTQYF
TRBD2	TRBV12-3/TRBV12-4	TRBJ2-1	few	TGTGCCAGCAGTTTAGGCACTAGCGCCTACAATGAGCAGTTCTTC	CASSLGTSAYNEQFF
NA	TRBV27	TRBJ2-5	many	TGTGCCAGCAGTCCGGCGGGACAGCCTCAAGAGACCCAGTACTTC	CASSPAGQPQETQYF
NA	TRBV12-3/TRBV12-4	TRBJ2-7	NA	TGTGCCAGCAGTTTCGGCGCCGACGAGCAGTACTTC	CASSFGADEQYF
NA	TRBV27	TRBJ2-3	NA	TGTGCCAGCAGTTCGGTTGTAGGAGGGGCAGGAGATACGCAGTATTTT	CASSSVVGGAGDTQYF
NA	TRBV6-5	TRBJ1-2	NA	TGTGCCAGCAGGTCGGACAGTAACTATGGCTACACCTTC	CASRSDSNYGYTF
TRBD1	TRBV7-6	TRBJ1-4	NA	TGTGCCAGCAGCTTCCGACAGGGGGTTAATGAAAAACTGTTTTTT	CASSFRQGVNEKLFF
TRBD1	TRBV7-8	TRBJ2-1	many	TGTGCCAGCAGCCAGAGGGACAGGGTGAATGAGCAGTTCTTC	CASSQRDRVNEQFF
NA	TRBV20-1	TRBJ1-5	many	TGCAGTGCTAGTGATGAGGGGTATAGCAATCAGCCCCAGCATTTT	CSASDEGYSNQPQHF